Sequencing of this T cell receptor beta chain was carried out in a study of T cell repertoires in aging, cancer and after chemotherapy. Study-wide context: Six age groups, ranging from 30 or younger to 70 or older, included the donors.

The CDR3 contains 15 residues. Per the germline V gene, CDR1 is MRHNA and CDR2 is SNTAGT. The V end was cut by 0 bases, the J end by 1 base, with 7 bases between. TRB rearrangements spanning V, D and J were amplified using mixed TRB-A/B primers. A single record per CDR3 protein comes from TCRdb applying MiXCR to the multiplex PCR reads. The repertoire holds several thousand distinct CDR3 sequences, with approximately 30% as singletons. TCR beta rearrangements were amplified from peripheral blood genomic DNA. This clonotype was recorded a few times. Sequenced sample: blood. The source of this sequence is a human donor with a blood cancer. The chain couples TRBV6-4 to TRBJ2-1; the D is unclear. The CDR3 is CASSDSGLSYNEQFF. The CDR3 nucleotides read TGTGCCAGCAGTGACTCTGGCCTATCCTACAATGAGCAGTTCTTC.